Presented here are 6 T cell receptor beta chains from one specimen sequenced in a study of a mutant IDH1 vaccine in newly diagnosed glioma (dated by TCRdb to the early 2020s). These receptors' targets are unknown. The intended sense of this specimen's time point label: week 35, safety follow-up. Each vaccine dose was 300 ug of a 20-mer mutant IDH1 peptide in Montanide, given subcutaneously with topical imiquimod. The library was obtained by the immunoSEQ multiplex PCR assay. Imported from immuneACCESS, the table was reduced by TCRdb to in-frame sequences with V and J called. These copies leave out some clones; in studies compared against another copy, an unresolved V gene accounts for under half, and the cause of the remainder is not known. This sample holds more than 35,000 clones; about four fifths were observed only once. About 4.5% of the sample goes to the ten largest clones. The sequenced sample was PBMCs, obtained from a glioma patient whose treatment included an IDH1 peptide vaccine. The receptor source for this set is a middle-aged woman with glioma. Some clones in this sample may be carry-over from other donors' samples.

This clone was seen only once. The genes are TRBV5-1 and TRBJ1-2; D gene ambiguous. CDR1 is SGHRS, CDR2 YFSETQ, per germline. V was pared by 4 bases and J by 8 bases, with 21 bases between. This CDR3 spans 15 amino acids. The DNA for the CDR3 is TGCGCCAGCAGCGGAGGAGACCGGGATCTAGAGGGCTACACCTTC. Its protein product is CASSGGDRDLEGYTF.

V is TRBV27 and J is TRBJ1-2; a possible D gene is TRBD1 (5 bases). Germline CDR1 reads MNHEY; CDR2 reads SMNVEV (reference sequence). V shed 5 bases and J shed 8 bases, with 15 bases lying between them. The length of the CDR3 is 13 residues. CDR3 sequence (DNA): TGTGCCAGCAGTACAGGCCGTCTAAAAGGCTACACCTTC. It translates to CASSTGRLKGYTF.

This rearrangement joins TRBV4-1 to TRBJ2-5; 8 bases map to TRBD1. Germline lookup yields CDR1 MGHRA and CDR2 YSYEKL. V lost 1 base to trimming and J lost 4 bases; unmatched junction nucleotides: 2. The CDR3 runs 14 residues. DNA of the CDR3: TGCGCCAGCAGCCAAGGGGGACAGGCAGAGACCCAGTACTTC. This encodes CASSQGGQAETQYF.

The gene calls are TRBV7-2 and TRBJ2-5; TRBD1 or TRBD2 may be the D gene (5 bases each). CDR3 length equals 15 residues. Trimming stripped 5 bases from V and 3 bases from J, with 16 bases between. Germline loops: CDR1 SGHTA, CDR2 FQGNSA. CDR3 in DNA: TGTGCCAGCAGCGGGCGTCTTGTGGGGGAAGAGACCCAGTACTTC. Translated: CASSGRLVGEETQYF.

J is TRBJ2-7 and V is TRBV27; D not certain. Per the germline V gene, CDR1 is MNHEY and CDR2 is SMNVEV (reference sequence). This CDR3 is 12 amino acids long. Trimming took 5 bases from V and 4 from J, leaving 9 bases between them. The CDR3: CASSLPSYEQYF. The DNA for the CDR3 is TGTGCCAGCAGTCTCCCCTCGTACGAGCAGTACTTC.

The chain has TRBV28 and TRBJ2-7, with unresolved D. This CDR3 has 13 amino acids. Trimming stripped 3 bases from V and 1 base from J, with 7 bases between. CDR1 is MDHEN, CDR2 SYDVKM, per germline. CDR3 DNA: TGTGCCAGCAGTTTTAGGGCTTCCTACGAGCAGTACTTC. Amino acids: CASSFRASYEQYF.